The source of this T cell receptor beta chain is a study of vaccination effects on CD4 cells after COVID-19. The ends were cut back, 1 base at V and 7 bases at J, with 12 bases in the middle. Germline V lookup: CDR1 SGHNT, CDR2 YYREEE (reference sequence). The CDR3 runs to 15 residues. TCRdb's table, derived via immunoSEQ multiplex PCR, lists solely in-frame clones and lacks some. The table shows 17,000 or so clones, with about 70% occurring only once. Before any sequencing was done, the ViraFEST assay used viral peptide pools to expand antigen-specific CD4+ T cells. Subsequent to a culture period of around eleven days, CD4+ T cells were isolated. Sometime from March through December 2020, the person acquired a SARS-CoV-2 infection that PCR confirmed. Subjects were given two BNT162b2 or mRNA-1273 vaccine doses. Note on this clone: As yet, its antigen is unknown.

The sequence was obtained from a human donor who had a prior SARS-CoV-2 infection. Sequencing used CD4+ T cells from PBMCs cultured with SARS-CoV-2 spike peptides, obtained after COVID-19 vaccination. This chain links TRBV5-4 with TRBJ1-6, with D perhaps matching TRBD1 (6 bases). Here the CDR3 reads CASSLWQGTNSPLHF. The CDR3, as DNA: TGTGCCAGCAGCTTGTGGCAGGGGACAAATTCACCCCTCCACTTT.